The entry that follows covers one T cell receptor (beta chain) sequence. This specimen comes from a study of shared T cell receptors in the human thymus. The repertoire was sequenced with immunoSEQ multiplex PCR; TCRdb's copy has only in-frame clones and lacks some. The sample comprises about 660,000 clones, around nine tenths of which are singletons, and about 0.01% rests with the top ten. The CDR3 sequence is 17 residues long. CDR1 is MNHEY and CDR2 is SMNVEV in the germline V gene (reference sequence). V dropped 4 bases and J dropped 9; count of bases not matched to a gene: 19. Another study also made use of these data, one on human thymus T cells. That source adds: Corrective heart surgery yielded resections, and these provided the thymus tissue. Apparent skewing of V and J gene usage characterized both thymic and blood repertoires.

Sequencing was performed on thymocytes. The TCR was taken from a boy younger than two with a congenital heart defect. The J gene is TRBJ2-3, the V gene TRBV27; 7 nucleotides agree with TRBD1. The CDR3 DNA sequence: TGTGCCAGCAGTTCACCCTCGGACAGGCATTTACCCTCCACGCAGTATTTT. Its translation is CASSSPSDRHLPSTQYF.